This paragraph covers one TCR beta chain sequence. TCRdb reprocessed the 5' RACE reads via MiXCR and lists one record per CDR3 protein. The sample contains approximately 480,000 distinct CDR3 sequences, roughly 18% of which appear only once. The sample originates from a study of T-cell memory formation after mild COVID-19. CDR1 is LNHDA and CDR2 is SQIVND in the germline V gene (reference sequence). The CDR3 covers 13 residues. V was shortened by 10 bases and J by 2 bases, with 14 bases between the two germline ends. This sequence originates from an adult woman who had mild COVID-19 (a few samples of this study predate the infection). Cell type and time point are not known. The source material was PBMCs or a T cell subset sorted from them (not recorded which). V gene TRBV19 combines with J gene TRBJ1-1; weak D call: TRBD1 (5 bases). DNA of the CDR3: TGTGCCACCCGAGACAGCCCAAACACTGAAGCTTTCTTT. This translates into CATRDSPNTEAFF.